The table lists the clone carrying this TCR beta chain with a few counts. Measured with immunoSEQ multiplex PCR; TCRdb has only the in-frame clones, and not every one. The sample contains 130,000 or so clones, around 90% of which appear only once. The sample comes from a study of control samples from healthy donors and cancer patients. Germline CDR1 reads SGHNT; CDR2 reads YYREEE (reference sequence). The CDR3 is 13 residues long. Unmatched junction bases numbered 6, after V lost 2 bases and J lost 8 bases. The chain uses TRBV5-4 and TRBJ1-2; 7 bases fit TRBD1. This TCR was recovered from a man in his late teens or twenties in good health. Sequenced material: blood. This CDR3 is CASSLQGSQGYTF. The CDR3 DNA is TGTGCCAGCAGCTTACAGGGGTCCCAGGGCTACACCTTC.